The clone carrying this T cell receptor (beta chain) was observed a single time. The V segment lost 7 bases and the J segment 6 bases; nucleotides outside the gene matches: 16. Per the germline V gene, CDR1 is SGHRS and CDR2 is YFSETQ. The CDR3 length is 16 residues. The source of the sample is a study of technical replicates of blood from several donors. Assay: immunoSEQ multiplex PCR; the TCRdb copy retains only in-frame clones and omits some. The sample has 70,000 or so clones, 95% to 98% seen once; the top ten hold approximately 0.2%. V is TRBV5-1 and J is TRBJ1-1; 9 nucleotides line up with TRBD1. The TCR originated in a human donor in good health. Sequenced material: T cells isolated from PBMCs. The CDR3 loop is CASRGGQGQSGPEAFF. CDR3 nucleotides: TGCGCCAGCCGGGGGGGACAGGGACAATCGGGCCCTGAAGCTTTCTTT.